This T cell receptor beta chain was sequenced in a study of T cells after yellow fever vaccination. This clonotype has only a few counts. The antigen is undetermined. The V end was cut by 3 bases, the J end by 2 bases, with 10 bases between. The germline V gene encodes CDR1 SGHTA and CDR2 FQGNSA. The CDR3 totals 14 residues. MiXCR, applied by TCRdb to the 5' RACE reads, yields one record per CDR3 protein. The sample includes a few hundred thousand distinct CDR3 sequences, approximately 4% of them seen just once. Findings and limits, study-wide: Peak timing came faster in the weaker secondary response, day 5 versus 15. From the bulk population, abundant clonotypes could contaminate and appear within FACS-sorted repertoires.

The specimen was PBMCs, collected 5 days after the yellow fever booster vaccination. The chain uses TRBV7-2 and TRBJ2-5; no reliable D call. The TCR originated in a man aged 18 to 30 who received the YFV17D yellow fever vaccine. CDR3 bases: TGTGCCAGCAGCTTGATGGACGGACAAGAGACCCAGTACTTC. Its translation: CASSLMDGQETQYF.